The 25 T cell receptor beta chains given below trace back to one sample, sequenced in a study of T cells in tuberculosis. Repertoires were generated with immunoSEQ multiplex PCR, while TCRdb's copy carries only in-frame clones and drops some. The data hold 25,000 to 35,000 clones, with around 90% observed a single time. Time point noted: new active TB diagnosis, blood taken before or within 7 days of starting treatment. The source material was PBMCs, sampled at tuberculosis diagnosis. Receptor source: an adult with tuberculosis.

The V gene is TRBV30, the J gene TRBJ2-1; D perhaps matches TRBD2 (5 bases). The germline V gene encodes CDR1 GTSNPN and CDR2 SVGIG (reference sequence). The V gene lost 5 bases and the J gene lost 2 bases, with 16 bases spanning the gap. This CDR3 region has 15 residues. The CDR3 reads CAWGLVSAPYNEQFF. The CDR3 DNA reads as TGTGCCTGGGGCCTGGTTAGCGCGCCCTACAATGAGCAGTTCTTC. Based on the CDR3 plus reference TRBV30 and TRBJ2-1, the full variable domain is SQTIHQWPATLVQPVGSPLSLECTVEGTSNPNLYWYRQAAGRGLQLLFYSVGIGQISSEVPQNLSASRPQDRQFILSSKKLLLSDSGFYLCAWGLVSAPYNEQFFGPGTRLTVL.

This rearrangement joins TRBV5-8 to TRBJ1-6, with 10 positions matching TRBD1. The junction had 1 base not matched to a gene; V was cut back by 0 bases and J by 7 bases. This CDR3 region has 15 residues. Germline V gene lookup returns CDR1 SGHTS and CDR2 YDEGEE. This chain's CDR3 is CASSLGGQGNSPLHF. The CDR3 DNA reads TGTGCCAGCAGCTTGGGGGGACAGGGGAATTCACCCCTCCACTTT.

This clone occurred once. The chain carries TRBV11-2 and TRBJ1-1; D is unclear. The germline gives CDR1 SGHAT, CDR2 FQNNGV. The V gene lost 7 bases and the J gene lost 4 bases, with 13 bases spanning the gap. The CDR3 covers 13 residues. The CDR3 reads CASTRRPGTEAFF. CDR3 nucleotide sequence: TGTGCCAGCACCAGGAGGCCGGGCACTGAAGCTTTCTTT.

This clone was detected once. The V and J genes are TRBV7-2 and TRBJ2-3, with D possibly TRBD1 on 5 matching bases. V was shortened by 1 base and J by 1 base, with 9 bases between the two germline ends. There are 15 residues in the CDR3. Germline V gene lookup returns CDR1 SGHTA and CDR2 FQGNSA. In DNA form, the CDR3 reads TGTGCCAGCAGCTTAGGGGGCGCGCGCACAGATACGCAGTATTTT. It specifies CASSLGGARTDTQYF.

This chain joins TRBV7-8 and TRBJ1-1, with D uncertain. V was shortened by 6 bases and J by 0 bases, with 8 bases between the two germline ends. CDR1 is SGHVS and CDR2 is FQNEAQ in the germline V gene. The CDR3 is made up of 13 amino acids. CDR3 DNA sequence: TGTGCCAGCAGTCGCGGGGTGAACACTGAAGCTTTCTTT. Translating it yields CASSRGVNTEAFF.

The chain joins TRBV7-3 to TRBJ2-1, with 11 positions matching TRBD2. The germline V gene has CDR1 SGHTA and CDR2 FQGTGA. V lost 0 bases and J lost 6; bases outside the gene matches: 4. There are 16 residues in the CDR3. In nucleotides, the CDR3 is TGTGCCAGCAGCTTAACGACTAGCGGGGAAGTCAATGAGCAGTTCTTC. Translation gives CASSLTTSGEVNEQFF.

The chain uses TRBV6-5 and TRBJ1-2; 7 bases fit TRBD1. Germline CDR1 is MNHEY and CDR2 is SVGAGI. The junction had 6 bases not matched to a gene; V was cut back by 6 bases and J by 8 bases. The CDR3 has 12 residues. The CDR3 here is CASREGTAGYTF. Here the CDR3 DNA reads TGTGCCAGCAGGGAAGGGACAGCGGGCTACACCTTC.

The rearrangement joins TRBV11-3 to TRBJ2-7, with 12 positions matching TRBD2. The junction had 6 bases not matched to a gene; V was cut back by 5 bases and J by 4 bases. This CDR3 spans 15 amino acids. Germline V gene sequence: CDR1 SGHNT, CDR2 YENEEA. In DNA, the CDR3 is TGTGCCAGCAGCCCTGGACTAGCGGGGATATACGAGCAGTACTTC. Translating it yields CASSPGLAGIYEQYF.

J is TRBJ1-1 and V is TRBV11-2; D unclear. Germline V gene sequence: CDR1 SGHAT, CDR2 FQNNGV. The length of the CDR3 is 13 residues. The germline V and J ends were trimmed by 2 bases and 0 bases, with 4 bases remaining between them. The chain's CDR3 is CASSLSVNTEAFF. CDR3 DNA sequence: TGTGCCAGCAGCTTATCCGTGAACACTGAAGCTTTCTTT.

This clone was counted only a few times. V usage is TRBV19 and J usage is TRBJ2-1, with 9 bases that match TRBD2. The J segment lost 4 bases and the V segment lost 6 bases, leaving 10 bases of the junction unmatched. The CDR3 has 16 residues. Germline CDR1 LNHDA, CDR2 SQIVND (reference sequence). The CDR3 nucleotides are TGTGCCAGTAGCCCGATGGGGCGGGGGGGATACAATGAGCAGTTCTTC. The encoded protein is CASSPMGRGGYNEQFF.

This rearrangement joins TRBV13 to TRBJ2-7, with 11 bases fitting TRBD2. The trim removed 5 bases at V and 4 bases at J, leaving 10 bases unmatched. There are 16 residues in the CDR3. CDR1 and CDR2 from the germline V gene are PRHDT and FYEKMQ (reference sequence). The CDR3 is CASSPTSGDSAYEQYF. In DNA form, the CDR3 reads TGTGCCAGCAGCCCGACTAGCGGGGATAGCGCGTACGAGCAGTACTTC.

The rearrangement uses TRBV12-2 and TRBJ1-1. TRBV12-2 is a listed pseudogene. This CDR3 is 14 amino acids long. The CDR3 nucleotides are TGTGCAAGTCGCTTAGTGCGGGGGCCTACTGAAGCTTTCTTT. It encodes CASRLVRGPTEAFF.

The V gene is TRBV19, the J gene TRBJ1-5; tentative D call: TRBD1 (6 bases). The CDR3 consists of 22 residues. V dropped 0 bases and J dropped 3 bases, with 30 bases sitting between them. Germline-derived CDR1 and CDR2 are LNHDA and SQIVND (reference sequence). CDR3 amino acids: CASSIEQVFSITGMWNNQPQHF. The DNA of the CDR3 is TGTGCCAGTAGTATAGAGCAAGTCTTTTCTATAACAGGGATGTGGAACAATCAGCCCCAGCATTTT.

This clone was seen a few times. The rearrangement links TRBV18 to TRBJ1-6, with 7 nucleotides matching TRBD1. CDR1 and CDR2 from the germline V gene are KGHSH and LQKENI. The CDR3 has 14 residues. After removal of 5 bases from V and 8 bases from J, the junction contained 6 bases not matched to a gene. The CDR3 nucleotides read TGTGCCAGCTCATCCGGGACAGTGGATTCACCCCTCCACTTT. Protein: CASSSGTVDSPLHF.

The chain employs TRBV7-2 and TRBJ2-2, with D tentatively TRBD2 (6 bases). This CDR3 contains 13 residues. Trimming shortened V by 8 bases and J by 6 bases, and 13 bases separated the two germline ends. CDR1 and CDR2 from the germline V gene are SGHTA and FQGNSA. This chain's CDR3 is CASRTTHAGELFF. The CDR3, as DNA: TGTGCCAGCCGGACTACCCACGCCGGGGAGCTGTTTTTT.

The CDR3 bases are TGTGCCAGCAGCGTAGCGGTTTCAGGGGTGGGCACTGAAGCTTTCTTT. Amino acids: CASSVAVSGVGTEAFF. The V and J genes are TRBV9 and TRBJ1-1; perhaps TRBD1 as D (6 bases). The germline gives CDR1 SGDLS, CDR2 YYNGEE. With 0 bases removed from V and 4 bases from J, the gap between germline ends came to 16 bases. This CDR3 contains 16 residues.

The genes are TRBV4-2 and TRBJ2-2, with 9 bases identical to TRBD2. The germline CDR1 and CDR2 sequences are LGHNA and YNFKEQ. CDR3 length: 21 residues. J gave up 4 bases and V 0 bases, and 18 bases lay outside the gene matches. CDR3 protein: CASSQDFGSGGLSELTGELFF. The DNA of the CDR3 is TGTGCCAGCAGCCAAGATTTTGGGAGCGGGGGGCTATCAGAACTCACCGGGGAGCTGTTTTTT.

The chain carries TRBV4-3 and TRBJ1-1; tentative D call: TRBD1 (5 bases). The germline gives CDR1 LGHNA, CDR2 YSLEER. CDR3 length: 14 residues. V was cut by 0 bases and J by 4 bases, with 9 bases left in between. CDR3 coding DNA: TGCGCCAGCAGCCAAGATTCAAGGGGCACTGAAGCTTTCTTT. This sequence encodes CASSQDSRGTEAFF.

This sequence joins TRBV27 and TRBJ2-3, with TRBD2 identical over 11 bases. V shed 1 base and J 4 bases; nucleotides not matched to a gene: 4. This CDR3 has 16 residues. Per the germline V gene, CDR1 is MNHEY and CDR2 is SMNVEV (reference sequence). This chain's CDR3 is CASSLWVSGGADTQYF. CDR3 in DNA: TGTGCCAGCAGTTTATGGGTTAGCGGGGGGGCAGATACGCAGTATTTT.

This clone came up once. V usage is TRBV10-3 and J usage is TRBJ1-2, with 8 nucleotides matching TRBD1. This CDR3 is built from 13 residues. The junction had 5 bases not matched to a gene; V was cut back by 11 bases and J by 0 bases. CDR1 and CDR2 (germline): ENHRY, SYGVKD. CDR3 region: CAVRQGPNYGYTF. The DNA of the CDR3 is TGTGCCGTCCGACAGGGGCCTAACTATGGCTACACCTTC.

The CDR3 DNA follows: TGTGCCAGCAGCCAGGACAGGGGGCATGGCTACACCTTC. It translates to CASSQDRGHGYTF. The J gene is TRBJ1-2, the V gene TRBV9; the match to TRBD1 covers 11 bases. Germline-derived CDR1 and CDR2 are SGDLS and YYNGEE. CDR3 size: 13 residues. With V trimmed by 4 bases and J by 6 bases, 2 bases remained unmatched.

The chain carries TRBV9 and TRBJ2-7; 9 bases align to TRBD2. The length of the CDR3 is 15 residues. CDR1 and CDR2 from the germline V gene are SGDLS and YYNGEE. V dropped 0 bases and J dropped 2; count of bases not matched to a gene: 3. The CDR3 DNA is TGTGCCAGCAGCGTAGGGAGCGGGGGGACCTACGAGCAGTACTTC. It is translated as CASSVGSGGTYEQYF.

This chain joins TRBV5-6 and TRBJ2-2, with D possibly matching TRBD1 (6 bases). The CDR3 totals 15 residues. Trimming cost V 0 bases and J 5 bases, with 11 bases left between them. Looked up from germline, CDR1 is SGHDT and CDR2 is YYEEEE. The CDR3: CASSLGSGATGELFF. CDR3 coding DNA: TGTGCCAGCAGCTTGGGATCAGGGGCGACCGGGGAGCTGTTTTTT.

The CDR3 coding sequence is TGTGCCAGCAGTACTGGGACAGGGGAGATTCAGCCCCAGCATTTT. Amino acid sequence: CASSTGTGEIQPQHF. V and J are TRBV6-5 and TRBJ1-5, with 10 bases aligning to TRBD1. The CDR3 spans 15 residues. The germline CDR1 and CDR2 sequences are MNHEY and SVGAGI. V trimming: 5 bases; J trimming: 6 bases; junction bases outside the gene matches: 7.

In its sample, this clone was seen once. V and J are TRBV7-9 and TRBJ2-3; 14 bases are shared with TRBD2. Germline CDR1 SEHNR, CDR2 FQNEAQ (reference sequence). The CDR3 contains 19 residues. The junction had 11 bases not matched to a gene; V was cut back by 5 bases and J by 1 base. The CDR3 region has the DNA TGTGCCAGCAGCGCCCCGGGACTAGCGGGAGTGTGGGGCACAGATACGCAGTATTTT. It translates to CASSAPGLAGVWGTDTQYF. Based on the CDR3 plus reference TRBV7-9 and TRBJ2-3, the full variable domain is DTGVSQNPRHKITKRGQNVTFRCDPISEHNRLYWYRQTLGQGPEFLTYFQNEAQLEKSRLLSDRFSAERPKGSFSTLEIQRTEQGDSAMYLCASSAPGLAGVWGTDTQYFGPGTRLTVL.